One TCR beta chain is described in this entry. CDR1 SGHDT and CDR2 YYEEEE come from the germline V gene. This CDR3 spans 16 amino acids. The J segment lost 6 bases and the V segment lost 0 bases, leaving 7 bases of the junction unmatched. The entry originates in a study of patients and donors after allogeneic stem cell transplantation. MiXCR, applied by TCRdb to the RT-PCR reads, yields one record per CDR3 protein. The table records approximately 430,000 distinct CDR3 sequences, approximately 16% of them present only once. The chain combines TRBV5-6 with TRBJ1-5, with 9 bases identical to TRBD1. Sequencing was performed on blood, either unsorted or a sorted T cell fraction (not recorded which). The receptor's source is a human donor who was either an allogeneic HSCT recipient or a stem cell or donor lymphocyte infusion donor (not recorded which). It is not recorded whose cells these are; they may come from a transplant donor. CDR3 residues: CASSLAAGQGIQPQHF. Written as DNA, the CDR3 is TGTGCCAGCAGCTTGGCCGCGGGACAGGGTATTCAGCCCCAGCATTTT.